One sample yielded the 17 T cell receptor beta chains listed below, sequenced in a study of human T cells and chemical hapten exposure (dated by TCRdb to the early 2020s). The label giving this sample's time point can be read as: patch test 1, 2 weeks after DPC sensitization. Reading the label with the study, this specimen's treatment or condition is: therapeutic diphenylcyclopropenone sensitization with weekly scalp DPC. Libraries were constructed by RACE. These reads were obtained on a NextSeq 500. TCRdb reanalyzed the raw reads on its own, using fastp at Q25 for trimming and MiXCR for clone calling, and kept in-frame beta chains. CDR3 protein sequences are deduplicated, and each keeps its most common genes and DNA. In all, the sample holds 90,000 to 120,000 distinct CDR3 sequences, and 9.5% to 11% of those were seen once. Of the sample, roughly 3.5% falls within the top ten clones. The sample in question was whole blood, obtained in connection with sensitization to the hapten diphenylcyclopropenone (DPC). The receptor source for this set is a woman aged 35 to 49 with alopecia areata. Some clones in this sample may be carry-over from other donors' samples.

The V and J genes are TRBV11-2 and TRBJ2-1, with D possibly being TRBD1 or TRBD2 (5 bases each). Germline CDR1 and CDR2: SGHAT and FQNNGV. V was pared by 5 bases and J by 9 bases, with 17 bases between. This CDR3 is 14 amino acids long. CDR3 DNA sequence: TGTGCCAGCAGCCGAGGGGAACATCCGGGTGAGCAGTTCTTC. It translates to CASSRGEHPGEQFF.

The gene calls are TRBV6-6 and TRBJ2-1; 7 bases align to TRBD2. The CDR3 has 14 amino acids. Germline V gene lookup returns CDR1 MNHNY and CDR2 SVGAGI (reference sequence). Trimming at V came to 4 bases and at J to 8 bases, leaving 8 bases not matched to a gene. This CDR3 reads CASSSSGGVDEQFF. The DNA for the CDR3 is TGTGCCAGCAGTTCGTCGGGGGGAGTGGATGAGCAGTTCTTC.

The sample holds many counts of this clonotype. The rearrangement joins TRBV10-3 to TRBJ2-1; 11 positions match TRBD2. Germline values: CDR1 ENHRY, CDR2 SYGVKD. Losses at the gene ends were 5 bases for V and 10 bases for J; bases not matched to a gene: 7. This CDR3 region has 14 residues. The CDR3 nucleotides read TGTGCCATCAGTAGGGGACTAGCGGCCATCGAGCAGTTCTTC. Translation gives CAISRGLAAIEQFF.

This chain uses TRBV7-2 with TRBJ1-2; 7 bases agree with TRBD1. The CDR3 has 15 amino acids. Losses at the gene ends were 4 bases for V and 2 bases for J; bases not matched to a gene: 7. The germline CDR1 and CDR2 sequences are SGHTA and FQGNSA. CDR3 protein: CASSSPGTANYGYTF. The CDR3 DNA follows: TGTGCCAGCAGCTCTCCCGGGACAGCAAACTATGGCTACACCTTC.

This chain links TRBV3-1 with TRBJ1-2; D gene ambiguous. Germline lookup yields CDR1 LGHDT and CDR2 YNNKEL (reference sequence). The CDR3 has 15 residues. V lost 0 bases to trimming and J lost 5 bases, with 13 bases between them. DNA of the CDR3: TGTGCCAGCAGCCAAGATGTCGGGAGAACTTATGGCTACACCTTC. As protein: CASSQDVGRTYGYTF.

Ten or more counts support this clonotype. This sequence joins TRBV27 and TRBJ2-3; TRBD1 aligns across 7 bases. Germline CDR1 is MNHEY and CDR2 is SMNVEV (reference sequence). With 5 bases clipped from V and 0 bases from J, the junction kept 5 bases outside the gene matches. This CDR3 has 15 amino acids. The CDR3 spells CASSPTGASTDTQYF. The CDR3 nucleotides are TGTGCCAGCAGTCCCACAGGGGCCAGCACAGATACGCAGTATTTT.

This clonotype was counted ten times or more. The chain couples TRBV20-1 to TRBJ2-7; 9 bases map to TRBD2. The trim removed 4 bases at V and 3 bases at J, leaving 7 bases unmatched. Germline values: CDR1 DFQATT, CDR2 SNEGSKA (reference sequence). There are 14 residues in the CDR3. CDR3 nucleotide sequence: TGCAGTGCTAATTCGGGACTAGCCCACTACGAGCAGTACTTC. Its protein is CSANSGLAHYEQYF.

There are a few counts of this clonotype. The chain employs TRBV5-4 and TRBJ1-1; 8 bases are a match to TRBD1. The CDR3 consists of 14 residues. Trimming at V came to 4 bases and at J to 8 bases, leaving 10 bases not matched to a gene. Per germline, CDR1 SGHNT and CDR2 YYREEE (reference sequence). The CDR3 DNA reads as TGTGCCAGCAGCGCTCCGACAGGGGTCCCCGAAGCTTTCTTT. It is translated as CASSAPTGVPEAFF.

This clonotype was observed a handful of times. The chain couples TRBV18 to TRBJ2-7; possibly TRBD1 or TRBD2 for D (5 bases each). CDR3 length: 15 amino acids. V lost 1 base to trimming and J lost 3 bases, with 13 bases between them. The germline CDR1 and CDR2 sequences are KGHSH and LQKENI. The CDR3 bases are TGTGCCAGCTCACCACTGCCAGGGACGGGCTACGAGCAGTACTTC. Amino acids: CASSPLPGTGYEQYF.

This clonotype occurred a few times. The rearrangement uses TRBV2 and TRBJ2-1; TRBD1 aligns across 9 bases. Losses at the gene ends were 7 bases for V and 4 bases for J; bases not matched to a gene: 5. Per the germline V gene, CDR1 is SNHLY and CDR2 is FYNNEI. The CDR3 is made up of 14 amino acids. The CDR3 loop is CASTPGTGYNEQFF. The CDR3 DNA sequence: TGTGCCAGCACCCCCGGGACAGGGTACAATGAGCAGTTCTTC.

This clonotype was detected many times. The V and J genes are TRBV5-1 and TRBJ2-7; tentatively, D is TRBD2 (5 bases). Per germline, CDR1 SGHRS and CDR2 YFSETQ. The CDR3 is made up of 13 amino acids. The V and J ends lost 2 bases and 3 bases respectively, with 9 bases between them. In DNA form, the CDR3 reads TGCGCCAGCAGCTTCGGCGAGGGCTACGAGCAGTACTTC. Its protein product is CASSFGEGYEQYF. The complete variable domain, with remaining parts taken from reference TRBV5-1 and TRBJ2-7, reads KAGVTQTPRYLIKTRGQQVTLSCSPISGHRSVSWYQQTPGQGLQFLFEYFSETQRNKGNFPGRFSGRQFSNSRSEMNVSTLELGDSALYLCASSFGEGYEQYFGPGTRLTVT.

This clonotype came up a few times. The chain joins TRBV7-8 to TRBJ2-1; 8 bases are a match to TRBD2. Germline assignment: CDR1 SGHVS and CDR2 FQNEAQ. The V segment lost 5 bases and the J segment 9 bases; nucleotides outside the gene matches: 9. CDR3 size: 14 residues. The CDR3 sequence: CASSAGLGNGEQFF. CDR3 coding DNA: TGTGCCAGCAGCGCGGGACTAGGGAACGGTGAGCAGTTCTTC.

This sequence joins TRBV13 and TRBJ2-7, with TRBD2 matching 14 bases. The CDR3 loop spans 19 amino acids. Trimming took 5 bases from V and 0 from J; bases not matched to a gene: 12. CDR1 and CDR2 (germline): PRHDT, FYEKMQ (reference sequence). CDR3 loop: CASSPRPGTSGGASYEQYF. Written as DNA, the CDR3 is TGTGCCAGCAGCCCTCGTCCCGGGACTAGCGGGGGCGCCTCCTACGAGCAGTACTTC.

This clonotype has at least ten counts. The chain carries TRBV6-1 and TRBJ1-1; 8 positions match TRBD1. The CDR3 consists of 15 residues. J lost 2 bases, V lost 5 bases, and 7 bases had no gene match. Germline CDR1 MNHNS, CDR2 SASEGT. CDR3 sequence (DNA): TGTGCCAGCAGTCTGGGGGACAGGTTCAACACTGAAGCTTTCTTT. Its protein product is CASSLGDRFNTEAFF.

This clonotype was counted a few times. The CDR3 is CAWSIGTSINYGYTF. In nucleotides, the CDR3 is TGTGCCTGGAGTATTGGGACGTCGATTAACTATGGCTACACCTTC. The chain is built from TRBV30 and TRBJ1-2; maybe TRBD1 (5 bases). V lost 2 bases and J lost 1, with 14 bases in between. The germline V gene encodes CDR1 GTSNPN and CDR2 SVGIG (reference sequence). This CDR3 has 15 amino acids.

Here the CDR3 reads CASSLGTGRNNQPQHF. In DNA form, the CDR3 reads TGTGCCAGCAGCTTAGGGACAGGGCGGAACAATCAGCCCCAGCATTTT. The J gene is TRBJ1-5, the V gene TRBV7-2, with 8 positions matching TRBD1. J lost 3 bases, V lost 1 base, and 5 bases had no gene match. CDR1 and CDR2 (germline): SGHTA, FQGNSA. This CDR3 has 16 amino acids.

The chain has TRBV7-2 and TRBJ1-4; the match to TRBD1 covers 9 bases. After removal of 4 bases from V and 7 bases from J, the junction contained 4 bases not matched to a gene. The CDR3 has 14 residues. Germline V CDR1 and CDR2: SGHTA, FQGNSA. CDR3 DNA: TGTGCCAGCAGCTACGGGACAGGGAGTGAAAAACTGTTTTTT. This translates into CASSYGTGSEKLFF.